Below are 14 T cell receptor beta chains sequenced from a single sample in a study of T cell repertoires in aging, cancer and after chemotherapy. Multiplex touch-down PCR with TRB-A/B primers amplified rearranged V-D-J TRB sequences. MiXCR, applied by TCRdb to the multiplex PCR reads, yields one record per CDR3 protein. The sample carries roughly 9,100 distinct CDR3 sequences, roughly 30% recorded once. The template was genomic DNA from peripheral blood, not RNA. Sequenced: blood. Receptors were obtained from a human donor in good health.

Worth noting for this clonotype: A read error may explain this, as a much larger clone is one base away. The J gene is TRBJ2-7, the V gene TRBV12-3 or TRBV12-4, with D hard to call. This CDR3 spans 13 amino acids. Trimming removed 4 bases from V and 3 bases from J, with 10 bases in between. CDR3 nucleotide sequence: TGTGCCAGCAGTTCCAGTTCAGACTACGAGCAGTACTTC. Translated: CASSSSSDYEQYF.

The sample holds a few counts of this clonotype. V is TRBV6-2 or TRBV6-3 and J is TRBJ2-6, with D hard to call. The CDR3 covers 15 residues. V lost 4 bases to trimming and J lost 0 bases, with 7 bases between them. CDR1 is MNHEY, CDR2 SVGEGT, per germline. As DNA, the CDR3 is TGTGCCAGCAGTTTCGCCGACTCTGGGGCCAACGTCCTGACTTTC. Residues: CASSFADSGANVLTF.

V and J are TRBV6-5 and TRBJ1-2; possible D gene TRBD1, 5 bases. V lost 6 bases and J 4 bases, leaving 12 bases between the germline ends. The CDR3 covers 13 residues. CDR1 MNHEY and CDR2 SVGAGI come from the germline V gene. CDR3 protein: CASSQGQGYGYTF. DNA for the CDR3: TGTGCCAGCAGCCAAGGGCAGGGCTATGGCTACACCTTC.

Regarding this clonotype: At one end the junction does not follow the germline gene, possibly because of a read error. The V call is TRBV6-5, the J call TRBJ2-1, with TRBD2 identical over 8 bases. The CDR3 contains 15 residues. Germline CDR1 is MNHEY and CDR2 is SVGAGI. CDR3 residues: CASSDSGGASHEQFF. The CDR3 DNA sequence: TGTGCCAGCAGTGACTCGGGGGGGGCCAGCCATGAGCAGTTCTTC.

The chain uses TRBV27 and TRBJ2-1; D not resolved. The CDR3 spans 17 residues. Germline CDR1 reads MNHEY; CDR2 reads SMNVEV (reference sequence). The germline V and J ends were trimmed by 6 bases and 3 bases, with 21 bases remaining between them. The CDR3 here is CASRDPRSRFVYNEQFF. In nucleotides, the CDR3 is TGTGCCAGCAGAGACCCCAGATCCCGATTTGTCTACAATGAGCAGTTCTTC.

This sequence joins TRBV4-1 and TRBJ2-6; D not certain. Germline V gene data show CDR1 as MGHRA and CDR2 as YSYEKL. The ends were cut back, 1 base at V and 13 bases at J, with 14 bases in the middle. The CDR3 loop spans 14 amino acids. CDR3 sequence reads: CASSQGGNFKVLTF. Here the CDR3 DNA reads TGCGCCAGCAGCCAAGGAGGTAATTTTAAGGTCCTGACTTTC.

This clonotype has a single count. This chain uses TRBV28 with TRBJ1-1; D is perhaps TRBD1 (6 bases). CDR1 and CDR2 (germline): MDHEN, SYDVKM. The CDR3 has 12 residues. The ends were cut back, 2 bases at V and 7 bases at J, with 8 bases in the middle. Here the CDR3 reads CASSLQGFEAFF. CDR3 DNA sequence: TGTGCCAGCAGTTTACAGGGGTTTGAAGCTTTCTTT.

V gene TRBV6-1 combines with J gene TRBJ2-2; D remains ambiguous. This CDR3 spans 15 amino acids. V was shortened by 6 bases and J by 0 bases, with 11 bases between the two germline ends. Germline CDR1 and CDR2: MNHNS and SASEGT. CDR3 in amino acids: CASSRQPPNTGELFF. CDR3 nucleotide sequence: TGTGCCAGCAGCCGACAACCCCCGAACACCGGGGAGCTGTTTTTT.

The chain joins TRBV6-1 to TRBJ1-6; tentative D call: TRBD1 (5 bases). Germline V gives CDR1 MNHNS, CDR2 SASEGT. The V end was cut by 4 bases, the J end by 7 bases, with 14 bases between. The CDR3 runs 15 residues. The DNA of the CDR3 is TGTGCCAGCAGTGGGACCACAGGTGGGAATTCACCCCTCCACTTT. It yields the protein CASSGTTGGNSPLHF.

This clonotype was detected a few times. The chain has TRBV18 and TRBJ2-2; no firm D call. Trimming left V 3 bases short and J 3 bases short, with 17 bases between. The V gene's germline CDR1 is KGHSH and CDR2 LQKENI. The CDR3 runs 17 residues. CDR3 loop: CASSPLSSPGHTGELFF. Written as DNA, the CDR3 is TGTGCCAGCTCACCGTTATCTAGTCCCGGACACACCGGGGAGCTGTTTTTT.

The chain couples TRBV18 to TRBJ2-1; D is ambiguous. The CDR3 has 11 residues. The germline V gene encodes CDR1 KGHSH and CDR2 LQKENI. Trimming pared 3 bases from V and 5 bases from J, leaving 2 bases between. Here the CDR3 DNA reads TGTGCCAGCTCACCGAACAATGAGCAGTTCTTC. This encodes CASSPNNEQFF.

This chain uses TRBV20-1 with TRBJ2-1; 10 bases fit TRBD2. The CDR3 runs 15 residues. V lost 0 bases to trimming and J lost 7 bases; unmatched junction nucleotides: 6. Looked up from germline, CDR1 is DFQATT and CDR2 is SNEGSKA (reference sequence). The CDR3 sequence is CSARDVLAGLNEQFF. The CDR3 DNA reads as TGCAGTGCTAGAGACGTACTAGCGGGGTTAAATGAGCAGTTCTTC.

The DNA of the CDR3 is TGTGCCAGCAGCTTGGGCGGATTGAGCTCCTACAATGAGCAGTTCTTC. Encoded protein: CASSLGGLSSYNEQFF. The chain joins TRBV5-4 to TRBJ2-1; no clear D gene. The CDR3 length is 16 residues. Germline CDR1 SGHNT, CDR2 YYREEE (reference sequence). The V gene lost 0 bases and the J gene lost 0 bases, with 10 bases spanning the gap. The variable domain in full, with the rest retrieved from reference TRBV5-4 and TRBJ2-1, is ETGVTQSPTHLIKTRGQQVTLRCSSQSGHNTVSWYQQALGQGPQFIFQYYREEENGRGNFPPRFSGLQFPNYSSELNVNALELDDSALYLCASSLGGLSSYNEQFFGPGTRLTVL.

V and J are TRBV20-1 and TRBJ2-7, with a weak D call TRBD2 (6 bases). CDR1 and CDR2 (germline): DFQATT, SNEGSKA (reference sequence). The CDR3 is 15 amino acids. Trimming left V 6 bases short and J 7 bases short, with 25 bases between. CDR3 DNA sequence: TGCAGTGCCCGATCCCTTGGGAGGTGGAGGAAAGAGCAGTACTTC. Translation: CSARSLGRWRKEQYF.